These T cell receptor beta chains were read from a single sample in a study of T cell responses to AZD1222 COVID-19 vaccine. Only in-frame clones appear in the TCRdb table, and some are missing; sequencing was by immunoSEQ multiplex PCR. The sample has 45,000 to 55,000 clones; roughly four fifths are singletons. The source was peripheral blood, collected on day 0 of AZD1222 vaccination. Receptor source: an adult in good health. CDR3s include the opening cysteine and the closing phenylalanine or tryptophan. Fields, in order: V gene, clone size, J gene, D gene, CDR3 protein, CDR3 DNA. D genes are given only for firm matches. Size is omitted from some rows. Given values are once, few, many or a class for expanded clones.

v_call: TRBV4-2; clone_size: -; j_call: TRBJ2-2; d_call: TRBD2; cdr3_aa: CASSQGTSGGNTGELFF; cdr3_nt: TGTGCCAGCAGCCAAGGGACTAGCGGGGGGAACACCGGGGAGCTGTTTTTT
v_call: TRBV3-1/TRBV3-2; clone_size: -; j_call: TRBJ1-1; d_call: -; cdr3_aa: CASSQGTGSAEAFF; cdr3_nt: TGTGCCAGCAGCCAAGGAACTGGGTCGGCTGAAGCTTTCTTT
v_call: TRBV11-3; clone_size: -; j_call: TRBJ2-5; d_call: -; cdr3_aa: CASSLQGGETQYF; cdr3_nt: TGTGCCAGCAGCTTACAGGGGGGGGAGACCCAGTACTTC
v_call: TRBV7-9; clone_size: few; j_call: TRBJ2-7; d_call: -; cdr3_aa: CASSNRDLGGYEQYF; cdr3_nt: TGTGCCAGCAGCAACCGGGACCTTGGAGGGTACGAGCAGTACTTC
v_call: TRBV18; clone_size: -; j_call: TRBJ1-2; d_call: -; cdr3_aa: CASSPDFSPYGYTF; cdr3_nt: TGTGCCAGCTCACCAGATTTCAGCCCATATGGCTACACCTTC
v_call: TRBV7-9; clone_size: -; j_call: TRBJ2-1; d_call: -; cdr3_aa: CASSLAWGGEQFF; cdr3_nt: TGTGCCAGCAGCTTAGCGTGGGGAGGTGAGCAGTTCTTC
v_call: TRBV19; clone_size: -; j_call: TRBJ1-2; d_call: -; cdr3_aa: CASRADSASNYGYTF; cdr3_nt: TGTGCCAGTAGGGCCGACAGCGCCTCTAACTATGGCTACACCTTC
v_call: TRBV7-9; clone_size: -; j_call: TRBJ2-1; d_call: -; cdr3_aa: CASSLDTRSYNEQFF; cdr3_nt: TGTGCCAGCAGCTTAGACACGCGCTCCTACAATGAGCAGTTCTTC
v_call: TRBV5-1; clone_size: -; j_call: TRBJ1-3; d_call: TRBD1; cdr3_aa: CASSLIGLGTGGVRGNTIYF; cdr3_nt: TGCGCCAGCAGCTTGATAGGGCTTGGGACAGGGGGCGTTCGTGGAAACACCATATATTTT
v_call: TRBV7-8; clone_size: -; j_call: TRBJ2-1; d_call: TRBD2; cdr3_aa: CASSLARTSGGENEQFF; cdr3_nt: TGTGCCAGCAGCTTAGCGAGGACTAGCGGAGGAGAAAATGAGCAGTTCTTC
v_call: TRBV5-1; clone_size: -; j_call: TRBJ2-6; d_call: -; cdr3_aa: CASSLVSGANVLTF; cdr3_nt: TGCGCCAGCAGCTTGGTATCTGGGGCCAACGTCCTGACTTTC
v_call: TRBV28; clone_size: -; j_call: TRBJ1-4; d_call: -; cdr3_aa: CASSRLAEKLFF; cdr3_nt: TGTGCCAGCAGCCGCCTCGCGGAAAAACTGTTTTTT
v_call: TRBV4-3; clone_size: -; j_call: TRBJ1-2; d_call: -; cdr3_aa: CASSQGVWYSRDYGYTF; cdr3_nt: TGCGCCAGCAGCCAAGGAGTGTGGTACTCGAGGGACTATGGCTACACCTTC
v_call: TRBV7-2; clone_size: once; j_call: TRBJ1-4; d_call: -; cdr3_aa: CASSWGGSGEKLFF; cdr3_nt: TGTGCCAGCAGCTGGGGGGGGAGCGGTGAAAAACTGTTTTTT
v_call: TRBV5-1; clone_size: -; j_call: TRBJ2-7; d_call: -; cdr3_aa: CASSPESYNEQYF; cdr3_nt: TGCGCCAGCAGCCCTGAATCCTACAACGAGCAGTACTTC
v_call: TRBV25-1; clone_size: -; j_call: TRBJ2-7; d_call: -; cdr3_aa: CASSGRGYEQYF; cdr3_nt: TGTGCCAGCAGTGGAAGGGGCTACGAGCAGTACTTC
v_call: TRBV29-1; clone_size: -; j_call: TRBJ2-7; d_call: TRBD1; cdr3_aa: CSVSDPGQGKSYEQYF; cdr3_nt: TGCAGCGTTTCGGACCCGGGACAGGGGAAGTCCTACGAGCAGTACTTC
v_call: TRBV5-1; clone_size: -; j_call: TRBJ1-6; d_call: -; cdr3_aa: CASSLNVNNSPLHF; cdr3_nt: TGCGCCAGCAGCTTGAATGTTAATAATTCACCCCTCCACTTT
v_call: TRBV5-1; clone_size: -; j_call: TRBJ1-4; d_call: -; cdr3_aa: CASSLDSYNEKLFF; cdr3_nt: TGCGCCAGCAGCTTGGACAGCTACAATGAAAAACTGTTTTTT
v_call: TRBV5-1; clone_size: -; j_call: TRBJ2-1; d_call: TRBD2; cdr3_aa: CASSLRTSVSYNEQFF; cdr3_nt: TGCGCCAGCAGCTTGAGGACTAGCGTTTCCTACAATGAGCAGTTCTTC
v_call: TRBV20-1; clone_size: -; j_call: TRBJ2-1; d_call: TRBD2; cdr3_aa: CSASPGGPLYNEQFF; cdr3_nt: TGCAGTGCTAGTCCGGGAGGACCGCTCTACAATGAGCAGTTCTTC
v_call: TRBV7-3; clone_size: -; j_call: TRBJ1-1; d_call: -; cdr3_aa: CASSTTLNTEAFF; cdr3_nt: TGTGCCAGCAGCACTACCTTGAACACTGAAGCTTTCTTT
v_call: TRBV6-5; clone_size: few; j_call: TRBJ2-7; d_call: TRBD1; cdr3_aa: CASSSGTGRYEQYF; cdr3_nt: TGTGCCAGCAGTTCCGGGACAGGGCGCTACGAGCAGTACTTC
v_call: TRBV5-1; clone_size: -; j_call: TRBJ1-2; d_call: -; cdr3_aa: CASRMSGGANGYTF; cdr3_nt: TGCGCCAGCAGGATGTCCGGGGGCGCGAATGGCTACACCTTC
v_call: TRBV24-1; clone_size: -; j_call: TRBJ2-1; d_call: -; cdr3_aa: CATSGGATYNEQFF; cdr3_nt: TGTGCCACCAGTGGGGGGGCAACCTACAATGAGCAGTTCTTC
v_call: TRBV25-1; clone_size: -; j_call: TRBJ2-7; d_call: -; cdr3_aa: CASSELTGYEQYF; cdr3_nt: TGTGCCAGCAGTGAGCTGACCGGCTACGAGCAGTACTTC
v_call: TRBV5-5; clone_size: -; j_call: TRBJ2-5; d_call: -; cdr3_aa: CATIRGLQGETQYF; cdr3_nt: TGTGCCACAATACGGGGACTCCAAGGGGAGACCCAGTACTTC
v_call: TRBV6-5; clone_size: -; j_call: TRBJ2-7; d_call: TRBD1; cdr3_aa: CASKRTGAYEQYF; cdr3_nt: TGTGCCAGCAAGCGGACAGGGGCCTACGAGCAGTACTTC
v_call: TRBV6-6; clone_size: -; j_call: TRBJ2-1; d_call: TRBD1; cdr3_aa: CASSRPRTGGALDEQFF; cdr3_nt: TGTGCCAGCAGTCGACCGCGGACAGGGGGCGCTCTCGATGAGCAGTTCTTC
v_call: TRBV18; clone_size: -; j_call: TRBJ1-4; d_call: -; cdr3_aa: CASSPSNGIRATNEKLFF; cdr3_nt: TGTGCCAGCTCACCTTCGAACGGGATCAGAGCAACTAATGAAAAACTGTTTTTT
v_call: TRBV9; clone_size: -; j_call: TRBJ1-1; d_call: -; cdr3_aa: CASSVGFQGDTEAFF; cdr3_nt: TGTGCCAGCAGCGTAGGTTTCCAGGGTGACACTGAAGCTTTCTTT
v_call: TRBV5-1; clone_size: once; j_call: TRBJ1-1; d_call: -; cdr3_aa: CASRPQPGTTEAFF; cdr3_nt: TGCGCCAGCAGGCCCCAGCCCGGGACGACTGAAGCTTTCTTT
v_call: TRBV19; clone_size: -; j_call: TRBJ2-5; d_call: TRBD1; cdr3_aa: CATSGQRYQETQYF; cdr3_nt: TGTGCCACTTCGGGACAGCGGTACCAAGAGACCCAGTACTTC
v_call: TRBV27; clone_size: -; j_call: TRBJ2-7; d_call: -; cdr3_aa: CASSLSSSPGEQYF; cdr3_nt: TGTGCCAGCAGTTTAAGCTCCTCTCCTGGCGAGCAGTACTTC
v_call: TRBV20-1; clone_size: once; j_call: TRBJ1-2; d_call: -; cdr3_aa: CSARERGGYTF; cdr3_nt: TGCAGTGCTAGAGAAAGGGGTGGCTACACCTTC
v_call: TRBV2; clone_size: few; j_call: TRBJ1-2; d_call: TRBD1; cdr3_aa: CASSGLGQYGYTF; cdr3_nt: TGTGCCAGCAGTGGCTTGGGACAGTACGGCTACACCTTC
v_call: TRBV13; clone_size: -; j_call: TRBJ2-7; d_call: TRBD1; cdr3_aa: CASSILTGGSTYEQYF; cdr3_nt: TGTGCCAGCAGCATCTTGACAGGGGGGTCCACCTACGAGCAGTACTTC
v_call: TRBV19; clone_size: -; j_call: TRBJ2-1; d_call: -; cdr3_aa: CASSIGGRALYNEQFF; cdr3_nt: TGTGCCAGTAGTATCGGAGGCAGGGCCCTCTACAATGAGCAGTTCTTC
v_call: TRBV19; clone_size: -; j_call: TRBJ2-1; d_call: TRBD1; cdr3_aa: CASSLRVLTGVYNEQFF; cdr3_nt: TGTGCCAGTAGTCTTCGTGTTTTAACAGGGGTTTACAATGAGCAGTTCTTC
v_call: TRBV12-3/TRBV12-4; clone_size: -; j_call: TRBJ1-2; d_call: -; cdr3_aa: CASSLESYGYTF; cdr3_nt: TGTGCCAGCAGTTTAGAGAGCTATGGCTACACCTTC
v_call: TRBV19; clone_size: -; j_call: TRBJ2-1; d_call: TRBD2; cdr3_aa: CASRPGTSGSSYNEQFF; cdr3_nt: TGTGCCAGCCGCCCCGGGACTAGCGGGAGCTCCTACAATGAGCAGTTCTTC
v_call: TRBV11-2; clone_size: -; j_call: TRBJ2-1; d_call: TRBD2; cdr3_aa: CASTPRWEGRSNPYNEQFF; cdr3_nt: TGTGCCAGCACCCCTCGATGGGAGGGGAGGAGCAACCCCTACAATGAGCAGTTCTTC
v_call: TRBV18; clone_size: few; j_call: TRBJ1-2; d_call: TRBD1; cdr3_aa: CASSPGNYRAKQEGAHGYTF; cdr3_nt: TGTGCCAGCTCACCAGGAAATTACAGAGCCAAACAGGAGGGGGCTCATGGCTACACCTTC
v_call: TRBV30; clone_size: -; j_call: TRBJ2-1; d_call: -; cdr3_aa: CACGSSYNEQFF; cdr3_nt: TGTGCCTGCGGGAGCTCCTACAATGAGCAGTTCTTC
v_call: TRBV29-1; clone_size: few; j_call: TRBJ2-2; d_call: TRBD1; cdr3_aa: CSARRGGTTGELFF; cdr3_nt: TGCAGCGCTCGAAGAGGGGGCACCACCGGGGAGCTGTTTTTT
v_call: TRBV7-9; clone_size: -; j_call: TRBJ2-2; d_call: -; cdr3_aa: CASSFAGANTGELFF; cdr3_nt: TGTGCCAGCAGCTTCGCGGGTGCGAACACCGGGGAGCTGTTTTTT
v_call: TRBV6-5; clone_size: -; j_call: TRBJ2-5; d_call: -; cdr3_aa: CASGGRGETQYF; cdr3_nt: TGTGCCAGCGGGGGAAGGGGCGAGACCCAGTACTTC
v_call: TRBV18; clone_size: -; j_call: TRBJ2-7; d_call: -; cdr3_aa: CASSPLPTVDYEQYF; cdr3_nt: TGTGCCAGCTCACCACTACCGACCGTAGACTACGAGCAGTACTTC
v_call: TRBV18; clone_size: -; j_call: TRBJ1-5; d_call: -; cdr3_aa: CASSPNSNLNQPQHF; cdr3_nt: TGTGCCAGCTCACCAAACAGCAACCTCAATCAGCCCCAGCATTTT
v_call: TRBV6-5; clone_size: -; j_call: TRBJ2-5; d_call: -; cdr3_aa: CASKPGYQETQYF; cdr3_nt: TGTGCCAGCAAACCAGGGTACCAAGAGACCCAGTACTTC
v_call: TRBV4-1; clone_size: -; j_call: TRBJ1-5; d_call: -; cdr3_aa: CASSQGQSNQPQHF; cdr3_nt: TGCGCCAGCAGCCAAGGACAGAGCAATCAGCCCCAGCATTTT
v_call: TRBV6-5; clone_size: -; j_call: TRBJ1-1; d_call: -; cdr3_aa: CASSLRGVNTEAFF; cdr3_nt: TGTGCCAGCAGCCTACGCGGGGTGAACACTGAAGCTTTCTTT
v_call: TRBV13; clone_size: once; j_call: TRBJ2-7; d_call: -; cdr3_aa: CASSFGKSYEQYF; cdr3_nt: TGTGCCAGCAGCTTCGGGAAGTCCTACGAGCAGTACTTC
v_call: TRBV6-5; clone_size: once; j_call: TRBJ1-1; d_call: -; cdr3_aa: CASRQGGTEAFF; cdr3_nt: TGTGCCAGCAGGCAGGGCGGCACTGAAGCTTTCTTT
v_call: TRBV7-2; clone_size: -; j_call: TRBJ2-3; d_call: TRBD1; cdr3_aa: CASSSQGADTQYF; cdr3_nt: TGTGCCAGCAGCTCGCAGGGGGCAGATACGCAGTATTTT
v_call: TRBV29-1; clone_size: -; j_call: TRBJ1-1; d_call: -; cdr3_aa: CSVVPGHRNTEAFF; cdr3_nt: TGCAGCGTCGTGCCGGGACACCGGAACACTGAAGCTTTCTTT
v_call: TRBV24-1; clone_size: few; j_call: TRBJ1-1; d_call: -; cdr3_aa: CATSDSGRGTNTEAFF; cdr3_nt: TGTGCCACCAGTGATTCCGGCAGGGGAACGAACACTGAAGCTTTCTTT
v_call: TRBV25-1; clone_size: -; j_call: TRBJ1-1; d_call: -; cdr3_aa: CASSDNLGTEAFF; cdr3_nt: TGTGCCAGCAGTGATAACCTTGGAACTGAAGCTTTCTTT